Following are 13 T cell receptor beta chains from one sample sequenced in a study of cytomegalovirus exposure and HLA in healthy donors. Researchers ran the PCR with 60 Vbeta and 13 Jbeta primers. Measured with immunoSEQ multiplex PCR; TCRdb has only the in-frame clones, and not every one. Among 55,000 or so clones listed, roughly four fifths were seen once. Sequenced: PBMCs. The receptor source for this set is a man aged 50-60 years in good health and CMV-seronegative.

The V gene is TRBV5-1, the J gene TRBJ2-5; a weak D match, TRBD1 (7 bases). Germline CDR1 is SGHRS and CDR2 is YFSETQ. Trimming cost V 0 bases and J 5 bases, with 14 bases left between them. This CDR3 has 15 residues. CDR3 in DNA: TGCGCCAGCAGCTTGGCCGGGGGACAGTGGGAGACCCAGTACTTC. Translated, it gives CASSLAGGQWETQYF.

The CDR3 sequence: CASSERQGARGSPLHF. The DNA of the CDR3 is TGTGCCAGCAGCGAGAGACAGGGGGCAAGGGGTTCACCCCTCCACTTT. The chain links TRBV9 to TRBJ1-6, with 10 nucleotides matching TRBD1. This CDR3 contains 16 residues. V was clipped by 3 bases and J by 9 bases; unmatched bases: 9. The V gene's germline CDR1 is SGDLS and CDR2 YYNGEE.

This clone was counted only a few times. The chain recombines TRBV7-8 with TRBJ2-3, with D maybe TRBD1 (6 bases). Trimming cost V 2 bases and J 1 base, with 19 bases left between them. CDR3 size: 18 residues. CDR1 SGHVS and CDR2 FQNEAQ come from the germline V gene. The CDR3 DNA is TGTGCCAGCAGCTTAAGGGAACGGACAGTGTGGGGCACAGATACGCAGTATTTT. Translating it yields CASSLRERTVWGTDTQYF.

The chain uses TRBV9 and TRBJ1-2; 10 nucleotides line up with TRBD1. V lost 7 bases to trimming and J lost 2 bases; unmatched junction nucleotides: 5. The length of the CDR3 is 14 residues. Germline CDR1 and CDR2: SGDLS and YYNGEE. The CDR3 nucleotides are TGTGCCAGCCGGGACAGGGGCCCAAACTATGGCTACACCTTC. It yields the protein CASRDRGPNYGYTF. Full variable domain (remainder filled in from reference TRBV9 and TRBJ1-2): DSGVTQTPKHLITATGQRVTLRCSPRSGDLSVYWYQQSLDQGLQFLIQYYNGEERAKGNILERFSAQQFPDLHSELNLSSLELGDSALYFCASRDRGPNYGYTFGSGTRLTVV.

This chain joins TRBV6-6 and TRBJ1-5, with a possible D match to TRBD1 (6 bases). The CDR3 extends over 15 amino acids. Trimming stripped 6 bases from V and 0 bases from J, with 12 bases between. From germline, CDR1 is MNHNY and CDR2 SVGAGI (reference sequence). The CDR3 is CASRNRVDSNQPQHF. CDR3 bases: TGTGCCAGCAGAAACAGGGTGGATAGCAATCAGCCCCAGCATTTT.

V gene TRBV7-2 combines with J gene TRBJ1-2, with D possibly being TRBD1 (6 bases). This CDR3 spans 14 amino acids. Per the germline V gene, CDR1 is SGHTA and CDR2 is FQGNSA. V lost 2 bases, J lost 2 bases, and 9 bases lay in between. As DNA, the CDR3 is TGTGCCAGCAGCTTACCGGACAGAAACTATGGCTACACCTTC. Translating it yields CASSLPDRNYGYTF.

This chain joins TRBV2 and TRBJ2-1, with TRBD1 matching 9 bases. Trimming at V came to 4 bases and at J to 7 bases, leaving 8 bases not matched to a gene. Germline V gene data show CDR1 as SNHLY and CDR2 as FYNNEI. The CDR3 has 15 amino acids. The CDR3 region is CASSVGQGKVNEQFF. DNA of the CDR3: TGTGCCAGCAGTGTAGGACAGGGGAAGGTTAATGAGCAGTTCTTC.

J is TRBJ2-5 and V is TRBV9; TRBD1 aligns across 12 bases. This CDR3 has 14 residues. Per germline, CDR1 SGDLS and CDR2 YYNGEE. With 4 bases clipped from V and 5 bases from J, the junction kept 3 bases outside the gene matches. This chain's CDR3 is CASSFGTGGETQYF. CDR3 coding DNA: TGTGCCAGCAGCTTCGGGACAGGGGGCGAGACCCAGTACTTC.

The genes are TRBV28 and TRBJ1-3, with D tentatively TRBD1 (6 bases). The V and J ends lost 6 bases and 0 bases respectively, with 9 bases between them. The CDR3 totals 14 residues. Germline CDR1 reads MDHEN; CDR2 reads SYDVKM. The CDR3 spells CASSQGSSGNTIYF. CDR3 DNA: TGTGCCAGCAGCCAGGGGAGCTCTGGAAACACCATATATTTT. Together with reference TRBV28 and TRBJ1-3, the CDR3 gives the full variable domain: DVKVTQSSRYLVKRTGEKVFLECVQDMDHENMFWYRQDPGLGLRLIYFSYDVKMKEKGDIPEGYSVSREKKERFSLILESASTNQTSMYLCASSQGSSGNTIYFGEGSWLTVV.

In this sample, this clone turned up a few times. The same CDR3 can be traced to other DNA sequences in this sample. CDR3: CASSLSTGNTGELFF. In DNA, the CDR3 is TGCGCCAGCAGCTTGTCGACAGGTAACACCGGGGAGCTGTTTTTT. J is TRBJ2-2 and V is TRBV5-1; tentative D call: TRBD1 (6 bases). This CDR3 is built from 15 residues. Trimming removed 1 base at V and 2 bases at J, with 9 bases between. Germline-derived CDR1 and CDR2 are SGHRS and YFSETQ.

This clone has just one count. The chain couples TRBV5-6 to TRBJ2-3; 10 bases are shared with TRBD1. The V segment lost 4 bases and the J segment 3 bases; nucleotides outside the gene matches: 5. The V gene's germline CDR1 is SGHDT and CDR2 YYEEEE. There are 15 residues in the CDR3. CDR3 amino acids: CASSTGQGKTDTQYF. The CDR3 DNA follows: TGTGCCAGCAGCACGGGACAGGGGAAGACAGATACGCAGTATTTT.

This clone came up a few times. This sequence joins TRBV28 and TRBJ2-7; tentative D call: TRBD2 (5 bases). The CDR3 totals 16 residues. CDR1 is MDHEN, CDR2 SYDVKM, per germline. Trimming took 1 base from V and 1 from J, leaving 14 bases between them. The CDR3 region is CASSLSRARRSYEQYF. Written as DNA, the CDR3 is TGTGCCAGCAGTTTATCGAGGGCGCGGCGGTCCTACGAGCAGTACTTC.

The gene calls are TRBV5-1 and TRBJ2-3; a possible D gene is TRBD2 (7 bases). Trimming took off 0 bases at V and 4 bases at J, with 15 bases between the two ends. Germline loops: CDR1 SGHRS, CDR2 YFSETQ. This CDR3 region has 16 residues. CDR3 coding DNA: TGCGCCAGCAGCTTGGCCCGGGGGGCTTATGCAGATACGCAGTATTTT. Amino acids: CASSLARGAYADTQYF.